This T cell receptor (beta chain) was sequenced for a study of CD8+ T cells in alopecia areata. cDNA reverse transcribed from extracted RNA served as the sequencing template. Method: immunoSEQ multiplex PCR; TCRdb's copy keeps in-frame clones and lacks some. The sample shows 4,500 to 7,000 clones, about 71% of them seen only once. Treatment given: oral pan-JAK inhibitor, 5-10 mg twice daily. Individuals with alopecia areata gave both lesional scalp punch biopsies and peripheral blood for collection. The CDR3 sequence is 15 residues long. The germline V gene has CDR1 SGDLS and CDR2 YYNGEE. V shed 4 bases and J shed 3 bases, with 15 bases lying between them.

The sequence was obtained from a human donor with alopecia areata. The chain combines TRBV9 with TRBJ2-3; D ambiguous. Source: skin, taken at week 24, from a patient treated with tofacitinib. The DNA of the CDR3 is TGTGCCAGCAGCCCCCGGTACGGGCGGACAGATACGCAGTATTTT. This gives the protein CASSPRYGRTDTQYF.